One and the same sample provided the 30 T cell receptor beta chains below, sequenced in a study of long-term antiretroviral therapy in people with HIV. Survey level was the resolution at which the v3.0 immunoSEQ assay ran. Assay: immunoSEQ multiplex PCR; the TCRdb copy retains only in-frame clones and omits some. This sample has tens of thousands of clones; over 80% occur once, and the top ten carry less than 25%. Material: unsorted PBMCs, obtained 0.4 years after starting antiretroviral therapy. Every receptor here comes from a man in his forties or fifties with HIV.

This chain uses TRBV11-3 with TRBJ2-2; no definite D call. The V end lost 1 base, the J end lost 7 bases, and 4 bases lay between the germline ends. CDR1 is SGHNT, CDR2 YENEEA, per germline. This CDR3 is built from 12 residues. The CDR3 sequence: CASSLGHGELFF. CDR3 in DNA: TGTGCCAGCAGCTTAGGACACGGGGAGCTGTTTTTT.

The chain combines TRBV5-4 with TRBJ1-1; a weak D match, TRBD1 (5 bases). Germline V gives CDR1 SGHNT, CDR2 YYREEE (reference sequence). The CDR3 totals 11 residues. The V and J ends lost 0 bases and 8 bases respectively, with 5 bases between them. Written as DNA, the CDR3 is TGTGCCAGCAGCTTGGGGGACGAAGCTTTCTTT. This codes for CASSLGDEAFF.

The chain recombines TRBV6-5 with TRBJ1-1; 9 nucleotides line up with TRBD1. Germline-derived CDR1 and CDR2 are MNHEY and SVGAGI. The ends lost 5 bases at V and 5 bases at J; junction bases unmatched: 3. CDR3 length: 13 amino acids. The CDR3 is CASSQDRGTEAFF. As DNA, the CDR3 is TGTGCCAGCAGTCAGGACAGGGGAACTGAAGCTTTCTTT.

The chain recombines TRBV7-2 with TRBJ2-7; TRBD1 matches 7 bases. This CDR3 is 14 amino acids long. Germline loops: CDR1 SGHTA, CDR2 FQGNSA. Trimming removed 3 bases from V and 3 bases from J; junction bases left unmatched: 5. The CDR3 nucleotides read TGTGCCAGCAGCTTTTTGGGGACAGTCTACGAGCAGTACTTC. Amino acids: CASSFLGTVYEQYF.

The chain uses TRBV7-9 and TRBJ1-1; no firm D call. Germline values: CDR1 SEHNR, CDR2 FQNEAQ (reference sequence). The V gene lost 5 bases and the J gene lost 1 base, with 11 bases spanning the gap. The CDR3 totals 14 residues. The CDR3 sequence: CASSPGLENTEAFF. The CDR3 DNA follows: TGTGCCAGCAGCCCCGGGCTGGAGAACACTGAAGCTTTCTTT.

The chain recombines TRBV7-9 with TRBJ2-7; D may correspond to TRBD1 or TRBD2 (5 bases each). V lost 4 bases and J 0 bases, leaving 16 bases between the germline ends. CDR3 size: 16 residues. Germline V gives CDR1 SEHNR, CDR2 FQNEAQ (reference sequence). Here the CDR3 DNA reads TGTGCCAGCAGCTCCAGGGACCTTCAAAGCTCCTACGAGCAGTACTTC. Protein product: CASSSRDLQSSYEQYF. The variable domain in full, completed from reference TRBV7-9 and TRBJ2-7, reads DTGVSQNPRHKITKRGQNVTFRCDPISEHNRLYWYRQTLGQGPEFLTYFQNEAQLEKSRLLSDRFSAERPKGSFSTLEIQRTEQGDSAMYLCASSSRDLQSSYEQYFGPGTRLTVT.

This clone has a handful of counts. The CDR3 coding sequence is TGTGCCAGCAGTTTGGTTGGGACAGGGGATTCACCCCTCCACTTT. Translated: CASSLVGTGDSPLHF. The genes are TRBV28 and TRBJ1-6, with TRBD1 matching over 10 bases. The CDR3 extends over 15 amino acids. J was trimmed by 8 bases and V by 3 bases; bases with no gene match: 4. CDR1 MDHEN and CDR2 SYDVKM come from the germline V gene.

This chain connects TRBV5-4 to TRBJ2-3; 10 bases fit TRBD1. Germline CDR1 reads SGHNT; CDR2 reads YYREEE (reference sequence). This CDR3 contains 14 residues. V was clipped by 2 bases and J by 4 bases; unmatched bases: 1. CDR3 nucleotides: TGTGCCAGCAGCTTAGGGACAGGGGCAGATACGCAGTATTTT. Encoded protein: CASSLGTGADTQYF. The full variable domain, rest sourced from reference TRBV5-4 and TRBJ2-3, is ETGVTQSPTHLIKTRGQQVTLRCSSQSGHNTVSWYQQALGQGPQFIFQYYREEENGRGNFPPRFSGLQFPNYSSELNVNALELDDSALYLCASSLGTGADTQYFGPGTRLTVL.

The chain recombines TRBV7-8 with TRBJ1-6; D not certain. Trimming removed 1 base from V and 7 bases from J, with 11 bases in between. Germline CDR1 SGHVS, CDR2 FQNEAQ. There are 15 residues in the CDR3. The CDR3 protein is CASSLGILGNSPLHF. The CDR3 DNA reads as TGTGCCAGCAGCTTAGGCATTTTAGGGAATTCACCCCTCCACTTT.

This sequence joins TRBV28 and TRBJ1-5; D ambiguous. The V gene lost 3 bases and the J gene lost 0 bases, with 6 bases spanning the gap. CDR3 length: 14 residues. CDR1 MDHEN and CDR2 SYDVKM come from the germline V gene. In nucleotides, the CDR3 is TGTGCCAGCAGTTTCCCATATAGCAATCAGCCCCAGCATTTT. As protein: CASSFPYSNQPQHF.

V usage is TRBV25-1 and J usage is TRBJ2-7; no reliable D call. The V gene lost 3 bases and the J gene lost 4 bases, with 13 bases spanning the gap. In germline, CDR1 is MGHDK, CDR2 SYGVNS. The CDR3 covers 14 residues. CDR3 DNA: TGTGCCAGCAGTGAGGTGGGGTCGAGGTACGAGCAGTACTTC. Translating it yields CASSEVGSRYEQYF.

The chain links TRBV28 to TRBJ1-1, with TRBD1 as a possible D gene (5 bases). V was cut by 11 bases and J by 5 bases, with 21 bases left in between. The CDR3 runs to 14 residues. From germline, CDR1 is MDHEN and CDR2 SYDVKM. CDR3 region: CAAVQRGRGTEAFF. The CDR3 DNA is TGTGCCGCCGTCCAACGGGGCCGAGGGACTGAAGCTTTCTTT.

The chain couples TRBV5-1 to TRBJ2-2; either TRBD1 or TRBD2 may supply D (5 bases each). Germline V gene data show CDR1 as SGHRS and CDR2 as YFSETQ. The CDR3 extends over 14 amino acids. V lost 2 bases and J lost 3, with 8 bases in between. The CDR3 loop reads CASSFRGDTGELFF. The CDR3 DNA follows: TGCGCCAGCAGCTTCAGAGGGGACACCGGGGAGCTGTTTTTT.

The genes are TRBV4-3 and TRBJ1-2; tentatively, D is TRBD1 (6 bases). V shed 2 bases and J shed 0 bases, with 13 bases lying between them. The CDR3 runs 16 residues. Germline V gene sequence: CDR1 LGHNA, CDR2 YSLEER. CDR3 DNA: TGCGCCAGCAGCCAAACCTCCGACAGGTCTAACTATGGCTACACCTTC. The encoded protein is CASSQTSDRSNYGYTF.

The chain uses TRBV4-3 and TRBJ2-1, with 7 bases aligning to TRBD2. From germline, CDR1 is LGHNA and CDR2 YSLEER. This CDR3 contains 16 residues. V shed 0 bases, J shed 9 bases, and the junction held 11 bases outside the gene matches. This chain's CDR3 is CASSQDLTGGRGEQFF. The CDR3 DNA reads TGCGCCAGCAGCCAAGATTTGACGGGGGGACGGGGTGAGCAGTTCTTC.

CDR3 region: CAYTWGRQGGYTF. CDR3 nucleotide sequence: TGTGCCTACACATGGGGGCGGCAGGGTGGCTACACCTTC. The chain employs TRBV30 and TRBJ1-2, with a weak D call TRBD1 (6 bases). V gave up 7 bases and J gave up 7 bases, with 19 bases separating them. This CDR3 has 13 residues. The germline V gene has CDR1 GTSNPN and CDR2 SVGIG (reference sequence).

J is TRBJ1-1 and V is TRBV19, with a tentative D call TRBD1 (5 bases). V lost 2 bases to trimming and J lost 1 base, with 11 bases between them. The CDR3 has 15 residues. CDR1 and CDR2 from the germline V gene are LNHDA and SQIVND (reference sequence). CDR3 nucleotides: TGTGCCAGTAGTATACCGGGGGGTCGGAACACTGAAGCTTTCTTT. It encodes CASSIPGGRNTEAFF.

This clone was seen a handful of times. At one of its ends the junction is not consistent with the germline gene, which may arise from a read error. The CDR3 is CASSELAGGYYEQFF. The CDR3 coding sequence is TGTGCCAGCAGCGAACTAGCGGGGGGCTACTATGAGCAGTTCTTC. The rearrangement joins TRBV7-3 to TRBJ2-1, with 12 nucleotides matching TRBD2. This CDR3 comprises 15 residues. From germline, CDR1 is SGHTA and CDR2 FQGTGA.

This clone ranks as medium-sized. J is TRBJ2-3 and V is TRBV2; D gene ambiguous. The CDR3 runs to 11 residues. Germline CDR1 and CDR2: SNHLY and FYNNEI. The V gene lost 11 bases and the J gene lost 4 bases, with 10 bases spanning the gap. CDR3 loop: CAVLGSDTQYF. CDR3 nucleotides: TGTGCCGTCCTAGGGTCAGATACGCAGTATTTT.

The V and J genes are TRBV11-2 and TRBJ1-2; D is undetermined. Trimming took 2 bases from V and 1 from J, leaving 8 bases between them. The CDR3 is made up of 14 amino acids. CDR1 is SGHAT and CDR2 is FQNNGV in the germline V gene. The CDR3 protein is CASSLSRGNYGYTF. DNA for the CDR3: TGTGCCAGCAGCTTATCTCGCGGTAACTATGGCTACACCTTC. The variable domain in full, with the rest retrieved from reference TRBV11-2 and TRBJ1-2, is EAGVAQSPRYKIIEKRQSVAFWCNPISGHATLYWYQQILGQGPKLLIQFQNNGVVDDSQLPKDRFSAERLKGVDSTLKIQPAKLEDSAVYLCASSLSRGNYGYTFGSGTRLTVV.

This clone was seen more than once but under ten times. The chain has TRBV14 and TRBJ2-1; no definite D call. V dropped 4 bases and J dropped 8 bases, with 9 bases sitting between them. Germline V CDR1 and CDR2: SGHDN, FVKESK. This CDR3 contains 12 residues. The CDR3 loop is CASSPDVHEQFF. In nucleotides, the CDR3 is TGTGCCAGCAGCCCCGATGTTCATGAGCAGTTCTTC.

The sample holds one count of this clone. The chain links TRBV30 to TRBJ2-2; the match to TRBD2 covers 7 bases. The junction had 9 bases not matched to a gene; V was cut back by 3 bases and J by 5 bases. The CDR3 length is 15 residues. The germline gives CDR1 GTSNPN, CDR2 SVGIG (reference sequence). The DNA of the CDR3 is TGTGCCTGGAGGGTCGGGGGGAGTCGGACCGGGGAGCTGTTTTTT. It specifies CAWRVGGSRTGELFF.

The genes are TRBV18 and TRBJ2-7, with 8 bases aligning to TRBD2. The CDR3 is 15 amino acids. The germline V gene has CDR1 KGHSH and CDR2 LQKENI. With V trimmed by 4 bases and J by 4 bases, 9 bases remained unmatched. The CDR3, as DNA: TGTGCCAGCTCACTTAGCGGGGCAAACGCGTACGAGCAGTACTTC. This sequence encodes CASSLSGANAYEQYF.

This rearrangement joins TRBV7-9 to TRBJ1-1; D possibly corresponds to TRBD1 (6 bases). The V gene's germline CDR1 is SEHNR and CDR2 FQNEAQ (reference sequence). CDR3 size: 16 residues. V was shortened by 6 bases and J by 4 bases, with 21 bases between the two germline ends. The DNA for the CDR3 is TGTGCCAGCAGTTTCACAGGGAATCTCATCGGCACTGAAGCTTTCTTT. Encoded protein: CASSFTGNLIGTEAFF.

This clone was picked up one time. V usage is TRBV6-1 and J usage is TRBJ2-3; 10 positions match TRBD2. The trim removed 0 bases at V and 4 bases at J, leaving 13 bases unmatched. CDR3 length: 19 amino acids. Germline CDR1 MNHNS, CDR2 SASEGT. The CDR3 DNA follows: TGTGCCAGCAGTGAAGCGGCTTTGCTAGCGGGGGCGGGGGCAGATACGCAGTATTTT. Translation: CASSEAALLAGAGADTQYF.

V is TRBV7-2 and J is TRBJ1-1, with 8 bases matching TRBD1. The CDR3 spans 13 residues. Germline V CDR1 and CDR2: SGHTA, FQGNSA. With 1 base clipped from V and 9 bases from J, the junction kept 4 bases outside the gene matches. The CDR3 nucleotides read TGTGCCAGCAGCTTAGGACAGGGGACCCAAGCTTTCTTT. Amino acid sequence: CASSLGQGTQAFF.

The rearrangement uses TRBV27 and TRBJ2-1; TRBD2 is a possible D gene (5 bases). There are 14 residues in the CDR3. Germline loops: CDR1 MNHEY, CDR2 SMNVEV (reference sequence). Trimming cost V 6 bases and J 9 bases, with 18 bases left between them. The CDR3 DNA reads TGTGCCAGCAGGGGAGCCCCTGGGTGGGGTGAGCAGTTCTTC. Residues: CASRGAPGWGEQFF.

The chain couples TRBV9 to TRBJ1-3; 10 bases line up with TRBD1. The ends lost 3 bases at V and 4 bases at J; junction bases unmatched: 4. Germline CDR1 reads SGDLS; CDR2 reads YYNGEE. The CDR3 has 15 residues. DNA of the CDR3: TGTGCCAGCAGCGCAACGACAGGGGGCGGAAACACCATATATTTT. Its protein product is CASSATTGGGNTIYF.

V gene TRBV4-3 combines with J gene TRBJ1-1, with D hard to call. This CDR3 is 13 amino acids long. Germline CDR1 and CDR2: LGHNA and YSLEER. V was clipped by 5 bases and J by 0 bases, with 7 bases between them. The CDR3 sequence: CASSGTVNTEAFF. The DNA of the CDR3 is TGCGCCAGCAGCGGCACCGTGAACACTGAAGCTTTCTTT.

The CDR3 is CASSLRRDRYQETQYF. The CDR3 nucleotides are TGCGCCAGCAGCCTCAGGAGGGACAGGTACCAAGAGACCCAGTACTTC. The gene calls are TRBV4-1 and TRBJ2-5; 8 positions agree with TRBD1. The V gene's germline CDR1 is MGHRA and CDR2 YSYEKL. J was trimmed by 0 bases and V by 4 bases; bases with no gene match: 7. The CDR3 sequence is 16 residues long.